The sequence of this TCR beta chain was determined in a study of monozygotic twins with inflammatory bowel disease. Samples each yielded cDNA through eight separate reactions. Incorporation of UMIs carrying a 6-nucleotide sample barcode was performed by template switching. Using TCRalpha and TCRbeta cDNA, the researchers carried out two nested PCRs that lasted roughly 16 and 10 cycles. After re-calling the 5' RACE reads, TCRdb lists one entry per CDR3 protein, DNA absent. The repertoire table contains some 400,000 distinct CDR3 sequences. CDR1 SGHKS and CDR2 YYEKEE come from the germline V gene (reference sequence). This CDR3 spans 13 amino acids.

The chain combines TRBV5-5 with TRBJ1-1; lacking DNA, the TRBD1 call made by TCRdb goes unchecked. This receptor was identified in a human donor with ulcerative colitis or Crohn's disease, or a healthy co-twin of an affected twin (not recorded which). Sequenced sample: blood. CDR3 sequence: CASSLEDSLEAFF.